This T cell receptor (beta chain) was sequenced in a study of identical twins (dated by TCRdb to the mid-2010s). Regarding the study in general: The study deep-sequenced TCR alpha and beta repertoires from monozygotic twins, unrelated adults of various ages and cord blood to test whether fetal clonotypes persist. Replicate twin experiments were performed at different times using different library preparation protocols to rule out contamination. General conclusions and limits of the study: Because the same donors could not be followed over many years, conclusions were based on cross-sectional statistical analysis. Invariant T cells such as MAIT and iNKT could partly confound zero-insertion analyses, though diverse VJ usage argued against this for most clonotypes. Abundant cord blood beta clonotypes had fewer insertions, young adult naive repertoires showed a similar but weaker trend, and memory repertoires showed no such trend. Compared with coincidental sharing between unrelated individuals, an excess of low generation-probability sequences was observed among out-of-frame TCR alpha sequences shared between twins. Out-of-frame TCR alpha sharing in monozygotic twins was systematically underestimated by recombination models, whereas sharing between unrelated individuals was in agreement with the recombination models. The excess sharing between twins in beta out-of-frame sequences was weaker because fewer shared sequences reduced the signal-to-noise ratio.

From cysteine to phenylalanine, the CDR3 is 15 amino acids long. Only the CDR3 DNA stays, 45 bases, in frame from base 1. CDR1 and CDR2 are drawn from the germline V gene (reference sequence): DFQATT, SNEGSKA. The V end gives up 5 bases and the J end 4 bases, leaving 10 bases in the junction not matched to a gene. Library preparation employed 5' RACE. The reads were generated on an Illumina HiSeq 2000. Template switching added a universal primer binding site, and the final cDNA carried a unique molecular identifier that allowed TCR cDNA molecules to be counted accurately. Specific primers in the conserved constant-segment region were used to synthesize first-strand cDNA for the TCR alpha and beta chains. To control for contamination, every cDNA library was double barcoded, receiving both a SMART-Mk sample barcode and Illumina barcodes. TruSeq adapter sequences and Illumina sample barcodes were added in two successive PCR steps. Sequencing of the TCR alpha and beta cDNA libraries was done on the Illumina HiSeq platform using custom primers. In the original analysis: MiGEC was used to process raw reads and extract unique molecular identifiers, and MiXCR was used to find CDR3 positions. Recombination models were inferred per individual with the repgenHMM and IGoR tools using an EM algorithm. Shared clonotypes were analyzed with the tcR package in R, and sharing was normalized by the product of cloneset sizes. To study raw recombination without the effects of thymic and clonal selection, out-of-frame nonproductive sequences were analyzed. The raw public reads went through TCRdb reprocessing: fastp at Q25, MiXCR clone calling, in-frame beta chains kept. Duplicate CDR3 protein sequences are folded into a single record with the most common DNA and genes. None of the V and J calls come from the authors' own analysis; TCRdb made them. The sample contains around 370,000 distinct CDR3 sequences, roughly 9% of them found a single time. Jointly, the top ten make up under 10% of the sample.

Every donor was a healthy Caucasian. Three unrelated non-twin adults were additionally sequenced: a male aged 18 to 29, a male aged 50 to 60 and a female aged 50 to 60. Using Miltenyi CD45RO+ enrichment and human naive T-cell isolation kits, memory (CD45RO+) and naive T cells were isolated from PBMC. Many counts were recorded for this clonotype. Its antigen is currently not known. No much larger clone exists at a distance of one base, and base qualities are not known. Sequenced sample: naive T cells sorted from blood. Explained via the paper, the cell subset or site label denotes: cells isolated with a human naive T-cell isolation kit. The TCR sequence derives from a woman in her fifties or sixties in good health. This sequence uses TRBV20-1 and TRBJ2-3; 9 bases in the junction line up with TRBD2. The CDR3 region reads CSAALLAGGSDTQYF. The base sequence is TGCAGTGCTGCTCTGTTGGCGGGAGGGTCAGATACGCAGTATTTT.